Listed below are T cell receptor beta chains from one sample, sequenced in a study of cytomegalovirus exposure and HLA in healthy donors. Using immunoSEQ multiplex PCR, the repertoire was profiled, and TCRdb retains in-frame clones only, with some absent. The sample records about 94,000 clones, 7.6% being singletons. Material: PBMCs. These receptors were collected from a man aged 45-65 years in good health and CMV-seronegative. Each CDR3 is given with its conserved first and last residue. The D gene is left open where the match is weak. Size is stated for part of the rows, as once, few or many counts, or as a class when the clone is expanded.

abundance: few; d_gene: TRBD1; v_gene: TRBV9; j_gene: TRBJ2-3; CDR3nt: TGTGCCAGCAGCGTTGCCGGGACAGGGGGCAAAGATACGCAGTATTTT; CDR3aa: CASSVAGTGGKDTQYF
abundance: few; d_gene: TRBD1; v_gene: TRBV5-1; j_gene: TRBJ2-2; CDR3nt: TGCGCCAGCAGCTTCGGGACAGCCTTTACCGGGGAGCTGTTTTTT; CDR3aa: CASSFGTAFTGELFF
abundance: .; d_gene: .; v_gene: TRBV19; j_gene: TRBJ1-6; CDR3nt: TGTGCCAGTACCGCCTACGCAGGGGATCCACCCCTCCACTTT; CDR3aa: CASTAYAGDPPLHF
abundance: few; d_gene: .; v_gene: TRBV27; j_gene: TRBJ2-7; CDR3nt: TGTGCCAGCAGCCAGACAGCATGGGGGCGTACCGAGCAGTACTTC; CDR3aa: CASSQTAWGRTEQYF
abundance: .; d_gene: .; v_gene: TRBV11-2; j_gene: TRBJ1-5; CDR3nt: TGTGCCAGCAGCTTAACCCCGGGTCGAAATCAGCCCCAGCATTTT; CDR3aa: CASSLTPGRNQPQHF
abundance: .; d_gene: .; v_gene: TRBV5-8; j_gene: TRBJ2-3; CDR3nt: TGTGCCAGCAGCCCGAGGGGGAGCCCAACAGATACGCAGTATTTT; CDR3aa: CASSPRGSPTDTQYF
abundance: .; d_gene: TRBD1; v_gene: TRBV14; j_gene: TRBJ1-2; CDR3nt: TGTGCCAGCAGTCCAGGGGGCCTTAACTATGGCTACACCTTC; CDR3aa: CASSPGGLNYGYTF
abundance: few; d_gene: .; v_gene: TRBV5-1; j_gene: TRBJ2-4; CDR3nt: TGCGCCAGCAGCTTGGCCGAGGTGGGAGGGGGAAACATTCAGTACTTC; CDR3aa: CASSLAEVGGGNIQYF
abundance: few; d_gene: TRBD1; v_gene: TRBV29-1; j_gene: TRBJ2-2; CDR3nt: TGCAGCGAGGAGGCAGGGACAGGGGACGAACACCGGGGAGCTGTTTTT; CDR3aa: CSEEAGTGDEHRGAVF
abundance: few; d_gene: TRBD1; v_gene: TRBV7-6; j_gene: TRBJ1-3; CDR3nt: TGTGCCAGCAGCCTAGGGGACAGCCCGGGGGACACCATATATTTT; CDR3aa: CASSLGDSPGDTIYF
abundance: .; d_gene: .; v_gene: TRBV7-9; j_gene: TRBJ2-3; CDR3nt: TGTGCCAGCAGCTTAGGGGGGACAACCTCAAAGACAGATACGCAGTACTTT; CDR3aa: CASSLGGTTSKTDTQYF
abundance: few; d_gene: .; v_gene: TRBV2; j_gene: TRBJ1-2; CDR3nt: TGTGCCAGCAGTGAAAATGCCAGGGGAAAAGATGGCTACACCTTC; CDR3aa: CASSENARGKDGYTF
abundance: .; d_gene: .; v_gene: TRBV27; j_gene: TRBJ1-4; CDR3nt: TGTGCCAGCAGTTTAGGGCAAAGTAGGGAAAAACTGTTTTTT; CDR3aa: CASSLGQSREKLFF
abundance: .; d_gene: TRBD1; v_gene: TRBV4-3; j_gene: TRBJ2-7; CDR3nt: TGCGCCAGCAGCCAAGTCCCGGACGGGTTGGGGCGGGACAGGAGCTCCTACGAGCAGTACTTC; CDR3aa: CASSQVPDGLGRDRSSYEQYF
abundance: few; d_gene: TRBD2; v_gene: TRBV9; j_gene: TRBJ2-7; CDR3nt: TGTGCCAGCAGCGAAGGCCCTAGCGGGAGCATGTACGAGCAGTACTTC; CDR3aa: CASSEGPSGSMYEQYF
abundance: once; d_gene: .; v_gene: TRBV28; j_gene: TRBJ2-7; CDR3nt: TGTGCCAGAAGTTTTATAGTTCCCCACGAGCAGTACTTC; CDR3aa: CARSFIVPHEQYF
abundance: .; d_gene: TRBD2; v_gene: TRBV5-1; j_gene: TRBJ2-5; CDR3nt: TGCGCCAGCAGCTCAGGGAGCGGGAGAGAGACCCAGTACTTC; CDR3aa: CASSSGSGRETQYF
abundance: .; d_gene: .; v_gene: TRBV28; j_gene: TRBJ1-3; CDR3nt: TGTGCCAGCAGTGCAGTAGGGACAACCCCTGGAAACACCATATATTTT; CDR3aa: CASSAVGTTPGNTIYF
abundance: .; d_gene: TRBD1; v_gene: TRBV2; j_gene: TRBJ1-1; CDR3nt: TGTGCAACAGGACAGGGTAACACTGAAGCTTTCTTT; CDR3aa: CATGQGNTEAFF
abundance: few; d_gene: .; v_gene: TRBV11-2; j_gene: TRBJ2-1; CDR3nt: TGTGCCAGCAGCCCGGGAATAAGCAATGAGCAGTTCTTC; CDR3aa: CASSPGISNEQFF
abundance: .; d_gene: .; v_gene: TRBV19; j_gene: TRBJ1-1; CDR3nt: TGTGCCAGCCACACTGGGGGCAAGATTTGGGAAGCTTTCTTT; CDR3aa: CASHTGGKIWEAFF
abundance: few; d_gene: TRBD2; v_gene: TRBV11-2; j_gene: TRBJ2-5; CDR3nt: TGTGCCAGCAGCTTAGTGCGGGGGGTACAAGAGACCCAGTACTTC; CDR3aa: CASSLVRGVQETQYF
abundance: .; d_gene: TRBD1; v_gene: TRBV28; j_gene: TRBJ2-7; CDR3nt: TGTGCCAGCACCCAACAGGGGCGTAACTACGAGCAGTACTTC; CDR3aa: CASTQQGRNYEQYF
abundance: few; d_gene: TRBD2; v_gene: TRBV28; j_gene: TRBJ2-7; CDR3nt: TGTGCCAGCAGCCCGCTCCTAGCGGGGAACTACGAGCAGTACTTC; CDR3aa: CASSPLLAGNYEQYF
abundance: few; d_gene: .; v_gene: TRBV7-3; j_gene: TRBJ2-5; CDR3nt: TGTGCCAGCAGCTTCGACATTTCGGGGGCCCAGTACTTC; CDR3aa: CASSFDISGAQYF
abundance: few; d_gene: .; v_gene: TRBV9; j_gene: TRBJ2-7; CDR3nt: TGTGCCAGCAGCCTCTACGAGGGGAGGGAGCAGTACTTC; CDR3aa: CASSLYEGREQYF
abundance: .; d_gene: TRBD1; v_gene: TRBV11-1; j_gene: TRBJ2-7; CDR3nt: TGTGCCAGCAGCCTTCAACGCGCAGGACAGGCGCCCTCCTACGAGCAGTACTTC; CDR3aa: CASSLQRAGQAPSYEQYF
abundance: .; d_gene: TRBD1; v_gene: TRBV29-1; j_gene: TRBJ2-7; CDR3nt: TGCAGCGTTGTAGCAGGGGGCTTTGGCGAGCAGTACTTC; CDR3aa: CSVVAGGFGEQYF
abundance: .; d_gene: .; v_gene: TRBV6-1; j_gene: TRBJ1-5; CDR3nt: TGTGCCAGCAGTGCAGGTCAGGGCAACAATCAGCCCCAGCATTTT; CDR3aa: CASSAGQGNNQPQHF
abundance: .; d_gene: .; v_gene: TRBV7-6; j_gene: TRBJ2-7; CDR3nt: TGTGCCAGCAGTACCCTGACAGGAGGATCCTACGAGCAGTACTTC; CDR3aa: CASSTLTGGSYEQYF
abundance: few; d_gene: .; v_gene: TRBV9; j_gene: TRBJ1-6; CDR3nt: TGTGCCAGCAGCGCGGGGGGTGATTCAGAGTCACCCCTCCACTTT; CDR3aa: CASSAGGDSESPLHF
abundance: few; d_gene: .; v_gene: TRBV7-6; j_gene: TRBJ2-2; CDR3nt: TGTGCCAGCAGCTTAGAACAGGGCTTCGCCGGGGAGCTGTTTTTT; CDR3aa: CASSLEQGFAGELFF